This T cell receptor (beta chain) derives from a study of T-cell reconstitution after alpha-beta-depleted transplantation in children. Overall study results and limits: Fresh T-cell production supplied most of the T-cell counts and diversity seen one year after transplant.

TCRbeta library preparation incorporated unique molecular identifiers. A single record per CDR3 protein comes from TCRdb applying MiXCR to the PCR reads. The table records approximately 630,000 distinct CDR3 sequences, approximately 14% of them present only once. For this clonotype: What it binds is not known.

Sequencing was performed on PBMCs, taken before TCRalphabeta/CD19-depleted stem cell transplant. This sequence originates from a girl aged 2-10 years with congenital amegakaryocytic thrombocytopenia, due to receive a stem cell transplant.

Here the CDR3 DNA reads TGCAGTGCTATCGCGGGAGTAGCGGAGACCCAGTACTTC. This translates into CSAIAGVAETQYF. This chain joins TRBV20-1 and TRBJ2-5; 7 nucleotides align to TRBD2. The J segment lost 5 bases and the V segment lost 4 bases, leaving 7 bases of the junction unmatched. The CDR3 spans 13 residues. Germline CDR1 is DFQATT and CDR2 is SNEGSKA (reference sequence).